Below are 32 T cell receptor beta chains sequenced from a single sample in a study of blood T cell repertoires in COVID-19. Some clones are missing from TCRdb's copy, which holds only in-frame ones; the method was immunoSEQ multiplex PCR. The sample comprises around 230,000 clones, approximately 82% of which are singletons, and about 15% rests with the top ten. Source material: PBMCs or T cells enriched from blood (not recorded which). The receptors were sampled from a man between 35 and 55 years old who had recovered from COVID-19.

This chain links TRBV11-1 with TRBJ1-6; 10 bases are a match to TRBD1. The V gene's germline CDR1 is SGHAT and CDR2 FQDESV (reference sequence). This CDR3 region has 15 residues. The junction had 5 bases not matched to a gene; V was cut back by 5 bases and J by 7 bases. The CDR3 DNA is TGTGCCAGCAGCAGCCGACAGGGGGCCAATTCACCCCTCCACTTT. Its translation is CASSSRQGANSPLHF.

Remarks on this clone: With a much larger clone just one base away, this may be a read error. J is TRBJ1-1 and V is TRBV11-2; TRBD1 aligns across 7 bases. Germline V gene lookup returns CDR1 SGHAT and CDR2 FQNNGV. The CDR3 totals 14 residues. V was pared by 5 bases and J by 1 base, with 4 bases of the junction left unmatched. In DNA, the CDR3 is TGTGCCAGCAGCCCCAGACAGGGGAACACTGAAGCTTTCTTT. This translates into CASSPRQGNTEAFF.

This chain uses TRBV7-2 with TRBJ1-1; D is undetermined. The germline CDR1 and CDR2 sequences are SGHTA and FQGNSA. Trimming removed 2 bases at V and 4 bases at J, with 14 bases between. There are 15 residues in the CDR3. The CDR3 sequence is CASSLFLGGFTEAFF. CDR3 DNA sequence: TGTGCCAGCAGCTTATTTCTAGGAGGTTTCACTGAAGCTTTCTTT.

The chain has TRBV27 and TRBJ2-2; the D gene is possibly TRBD2 (6 bases). Trimming took 7 bases from V and 7 from J, leaving 10 bases between them. The V gene's germline CDR1 is MNHEY and CDR2 SMNVEV (reference sequence). The CDR3 spans 12 residues. CDR3: CASNMGGGELFF. The CDR3 region has the DNA TGTGCCAGCAACATGGGGGGCGGGGAGCTGTTTTTT.

The chain is built from TRBV5-5 and TRBJ1-1; D unresolved. This CDR3 contains 12 residues. The germline V gene encodes CDR1 SGHKS and CDR2 YYEKEE (reference sequence). V was trimmed by 3 bases and J by 8 bases, leaving 11 bases between them. For the CDR3, the DNA is TGTGCCAGCAGCTATAACCGCGCCGAAGCTTTCTTT. It yields the protein CASSYNRAEAFF.

The J gene is TRBJ2-2, the V gene TRBV19, with a tentative D call TRBD2 (7 bases). Deletions cut 3 bases from V and 4 bases from J, with 12 bases between. The germline gives CDR1 LNHDA, CDR2 SQIVND (reference sequence). This CDR3 region has 15 residues. The CDR3 loop reads CASSMGGRITGELFF. The CDR3 DNA follows: TGTGCCAGTAGTATGGGGGGGCGGATCACCGGGGAGCTGTTTTTT.

The rearrangement uses TRBV29-1 and TRBJ2-3, with D tentatively TRBD2 (5 bases). Trimming cost V 2 bases and J 0 bases, with 12 bases left between them. CDR3 length: 15 residues. Per germline, CDR1 SQVTM and CDR2 ANQGSEA. CDR3 loop: CSVESGRTSTDTQYF. The CDR3 nucleotides read TGCAGCGTTGAAAGCGGTAGGACTAGCACAGATACGCAGTATTTT.

The CDR3 nucleotides read TGTGCCAGCAGCAATCAGGTTGTCAATGAGCAGTTCTTC. This encodes CASSNQVVNEQFF. The chain combines TRBV7-9 with TRBJ2-1; D is unresolved. Trimming removed 5 bases from V and 6 bases from J, with 11 bases in between. Germline V lookup: CDR1 SEHNR, CDR2 FQNEAQ (reference sequence). This CDR3 has 13 residues.

The rearrangement links TRBV19 to TRBJ1-2; 8 nucleotides match TRBD1. The CDR3 spans 13 residues. The V and J ends lost 8 bases and 2 bases, in that order; junction bases with no gene match: 4. Germline V lookup: CDR1 LNHDA, CDR2 SQIVND (reference sequence). In DNA form, the CDR3 reads TGTGCCAGTGCGGACAGGGCGAACTATGGCTACACCTTC. It is translated as CASADRANYGYTF.

This clone showed up many times. This chain connects TRBV2 to TRBJ1-4; weak D call: TRBD1 (5 bases). The CDR3 spans 12 residues. V gave up 6 bases and J gave up 9 bases, with 11 bases separating them. From germline, CDR1 is SNHLY and CDR2 FYNNEI. This CDR3 reads CASRGTGQKLFF. As DNA, the CDR3 is TGTGCCAGCAGGGGCACAGGTCAAAAACTGTTTTTT.

The chain recombines TRBV19 with TRBJ2-5; 7 bases are a match to TRBD2. Germline loops: CDR1 LNHDA, CDR2 SQIVND (reference sequence). CDR3 size: 15 residues. V was clipped by 4 bases and J by 5 bases; unmatched bases: 10. CDR3 sequence (DNA): TGTGCCAGTAGTAGGGGGGGGGACCCCCAGGAGACCCAGTACTTC. Translating gives CASSRGGDPQETQYF.

V is TRBV7-9 and J is TRBJ2-7; TRBD1 is a possible D gene (6 bases). Per the germline V gene, CDR1 is SEHNR and CDR2 is FQNEAQ (reference sequence). V was cut by 11 bases and J by 6 bases, with 20 bases left in between. The CDR3 runs 13 residues. In nucleotides, the CDR3 is TGTGCCGGGACACGGTTGGACAAAACCGAGCAGTACTTC. As protein: CAGTRLDKTEQYF. The whole variable domain, filled in from reference TRBV7-9 and TRBJ2-7, reads DTGVSQNPRHKITKRGQNVTFRCDPISEHNRLYWYRQTLGQGPEFLTYFQNEAQLEKSRLLSDRFSAERPKGSFSTLEIQRTEQGDSAMYLCAGTRLDKTEQYFGPGTRLTVT.

The chain recombines TRBV25-1 with TRBJ1-1; 7 nucleotides align to TRBD1. Looked up from germline, CDR1 is MGHDK and CDR2 is SYGVNS. V gave up 4 bases and J gave up 0 bases; unmatched junction bases: 5. CDR3 size: 15 residues. CDR3 nucleotide sequence: TGTGCCAGCAGTGCCCGCAGGGGGATGAACACTGAAGCTTTCTTT. Translating it yields CASSARRGMNTEAFF.

This chain links TRBV11-2 with TRBJ2-7; TRBD1 agrees at 8 bases. The germline V gene has CDR1 SGHAT and CDR2 FQNNGV. The CDR3 sequence is 14 residues long. V was pared by 6 bases and J by 3 bases, with 7 bases of the junction left unmatched. The CDR3 loop reads CASRRETGVYEQYF. The CDR3 region has the DNA TGTGCCAGCAGGAGGGAGACAGGGGTCTACGAGCAGTACTTC.

The chain has TRBV3-1 (or the pseudogene TRBV3-2) and TRBJ2-7, with a weak D call TRBD2 (6 bases). V lost 8 bases and J lost 9, with 23 bases in between. The CDR3 extends over 14 amino acids. Germline values: CDR1 LGHDT, CDR2 YNNKEL (reference sequence). CDR3 sequence reads: CASGTRGTGFGQYF. For the CDR3, the DNA is TGTGCCAGCGGGACTCGTGGGACTGGCTTTGGGCAGTACTTC.

This clone was found many times. CDR3 amino acids: CASSLWGTDTEAFF. As DNA, the CDR3 is TGTGCCAGCAGCTTATGGGGGACTGACACTGAAGCTTTCTTT. The rearrangement uses TRBV7-9 and TRBJ1-1, with D perhaps matching TRBD1 (5 bases). The CDR3 is 14 amino acids. V lost 2 bases and J 3 bases, leaving 10 bases between the germline ends. Per the germline V gene, CDR1 is SEHNR and CDR2 is FQNEAQ (reference sequence).

V and J are TRBV9 and TRBJ1-1; no firm D call. Germline CDR1 reads SGDLS; CDR2 reads YYNGEE. The CDR3 length is 13 residues. Trimming stripped 3 bases from V and 4 bases from J, with 10 bases between. The CDR3, as DNA: TGTGCCAGCAGCGCAATAGACACCACTGAAGCTTTCTTT. This encodes CASSAIDTTEAFF.

V is TRBV5-1 and J is TRBJ2-1; 10 bases agree with TRBD2. The germline V gene encodes CDR1 SGHRS and CDR2 YFSETQ. This CDR3 comprises 14 residues. V dropped 3 bases and J dropped 10; count of bases not matched to a gene: 7. CDR3 region: CASSSTAGLAEQFF. In nucleotides, the CDR3 is TGCGCCAGCAGCTCGACCGCGGGACTAGCGGAGCAGTTCTTC.

The CDR3 DNA sequence: TGCGCCAGCAGCCAGACTAGCGGGAGGCCCGATGAGCAGTTCTTC. Its protein product is CASSQTSGRPDEQFF. The genes are TRBV5-1 and TRBJ2-1; TRBD2 matches at 13 bases. V was pared by 4 bases and J by 8 bases, with 6 bases of the junction left unmatched. CDR1 is SGHRS, CDR2 YFSETQ, per germline. This CDR3 is built from 15 residues.

The chain recombines TRBV27 with TRBJ1-6; TRBD1 aligns across 9 bases. CDR1 MNHEY and CDR2 SMNVEV come from the germline V gene (reference sequence). CDR3 length: 14 residues. The V segment lost 7 bases and the J segment 10 bases; nucleotides outside the gene matches: 8. The CDR3 here is CASNPTGGMSPLHF. The CDR3 DNA is TGTGCCAGCAACCCGACAGGGGGTATGTCACCCCTCCACTTT.

The rearrangement joins TRBV5-1 to TRBJ2-2; D is unresolved. Trimming removed 0 bases from V and 6 bases from J, with 9 bases in between. CDR3 length equals 14 residues. Germline V gene sequence: CDR1 SGHRS, CDR2 YFSETQ. This chain's CDR3 is CASSLVESAGELFF. CDR3 sequence (DNA): TGCGCCAGCAGCTTGGTAGAAAGTGCCGGGGAGCTGTTTTTT.

The gene calls are TRBV7-9 and TRBJ2-5; D gene ambiguous. V was clipped by 1 base and J by 4 bases, with 4 bases between them. The CDR3 has 12 amino acids. CDR1 SEHNR and CDR2 FQNEAQ come from the germline V gene (reference sequence). This chain's CDR3 is CASSLEAETQYF. CDR3 in DNA: TGTGCCAGCAGCTTAGAAGCAGAGACCCAGTACTTC.

V and J are TRBV5-1 and TRBJ1-6; D not certain. Between the trimmed V and J ends, which lost 3 bases and 8 bases, there was a span of 12 bases. The CDR3 is 14 amino acids. Germline CDR1 SGHRS, CDR2 YFSETQ. In DNA form, the CDR3 reads TGCGCCAGCAGCTGGGGAGAGGGAGATTCACCCCTCCACTTT. Amino acid sequence: CASSWGEGDSPLHF.

This sequence joins TRBV30 and TRBJ1-4; D might be TRBD1 (6 bases). V lost 3 bases and J lost 2, with 10 bases in between. The germline CDR1 and CDR2 sequences are GTSNPN and SVGIG (reference sequence). CDR3 length: 14 amino acids. The CDR3 DNA reads as TGTGCCTGGAGGGGGGGGGCCACTAATGAAAAACTGTTTTTT. Protein: CAWRGGATNEKLFF.

V and J are TRBV5-1 and TRBJ2-3; TRBD1 might be the D (5 bases). Germline assignment: CDR1 SGHRS and CDR2 YFSETQ. The CDR3 sequence is 14 residues long. Trimming removed 4 bases from V and 5 bases from J, with 14 bases in between. The DNA of the CDR3 is TGCGCCAGCAGCCCCGGACAAGCCGGAGATACGCAGTATTTT. Residues: CASSPGQAGDTQYF.

This chain links TRBV5-6 with TRBJ1-6; D remains unclear. The CDR3 totals 15 residues. Germline loops: CDR1 SGHDT, CDR2 YYEEEE. Deletions cut 1 base from V and 14 bases from J, with 19 bases between. CDR3 in DNA: TGTGCCAGCAGCTTGCTACGGATTCGGAGGGCGGCCCTCCACTTT. It is translated as CASSLLRIRRAALHF.

The rearrangement links TRBV19 to TRBJ1-5, with D perhaps TRBD1 (5 bases). V lost 3 bases and J lost 2, with 11 bases in between. The CDR3 loop spans 15 amino acids. Germline CDR1 is LNHDA and CDR2 is SQIVND (reference sequence). The CDR3 loop reads CASSIPGKGNQPQHF. CDR3 coding DNA: TGTGCCAGTAGTATCCCAGGGAAGGGCAATCAGCCCCAGCATTTT.

This clone has more than one count but fewer than ten. J is TRBJ2-7 and V is TRBV14; a possible D gene is TRBD1 (5 bases). CDR1 is SGHDN, CDR2 FVKESK, per germline. The CDR3 has 15 residues. The germline V and J ends were trimmed by 0 bases and 2 bases, with 11 bases remaining between them. This CDR3 reads CASSQDRAITYEQYF. DNA for the CDR3: TGTGCCAGCAGCCAAGACAGGGCAATAACCTACGAGCAGTACTTC.

The chain is built from TRBV18 and TRBJ2-3, with 7 nucleotides matching TRBD1. This CDR3 spans 15 amino acids. Germline-derived CDR1 and CDR2 are KGHSH and LQKENI. The ends lost 3 bases at V and 1 base at J; junction bases unmatched: 4. The CDR3 nucleotides are TGTGCCAGCTCACCGGGACAGACAGGCACAGATACGCAGTATTTT. Encoded protein: CASSPGQTGTDTQYF.

The rearrangement links TRBV6-5 to TRBJ2-1; TRBD1 might be the D (5 bases). Germline values: CDR1 MNHEY, CDR2 SVGAGI. CDR3 length: 12 residues. V was cut by 6 bases and J by 8 bases, with 11 bases left in between. CDR3 bases: TGTGCCAGCAGACTTCTGGGGCATGAGCAGTTCTTC. Protein: CASRLLGHEQFF.

The V and J genes are TRBV12-3 or TRBV12-4 and TRBJ1-5; 7 nucleotides align to TRBD1. Unmatched junction bases numbered 7, after V lost 9 bases and J lost 5 bases. CDR3 length: 13 amino acids. The chain's CDR3 is CASTRGLDQPQHF. The CDR3 nucleotides are TGTGCCAGTACAAGGGGGCTTGATCAGCCCCAGCATTTT.

This chain joins TRBV2 and TRBJ1-4; possibly TRBD1 for D (5 bases). V was cut by 6 bases and J by 8 bases, with 16 bases left in between. The germline V gene encodes CDR1 SNHLY and CDR2 FYNNEI. The length of the CDR3 is 14 residues. CDR3 region: CASRARGKGEKLFF. The CDR3 bases are TGTGCCAGCAGGGCCCGGGGGAAAGGGGAAAAACTGTTTTTT.